This TCR beta chain was sequenced for a study of OX40 agonist ivuxolimab in advanced cancers. Concerning the study at large: The costimulatory receptor OX40 (CD134) was targeted by ivuxolimab, a fully human IgG2 agonistic monoclonal antibody. Intravenous ivuxolimab was administered to patients every 2 weeks at six dose levels: 0.01, 0.1, 0.3, 1.5, 3 and 10 mg/kg. Among the 52 dose-escalation patients, some 20 had hepatocellular carcinoma, roughly 15 melanoma, 9 renal cell carcinoma and 9 head and neck cancer. In the dose-escalation cohort, approximately 82% of patients were male, and the mean age was roughly 60 years, with a range of roughly 20 to 80. Patients were allowed to have had prior anti-PD-1, anti-PD-L1 or anti-CTLA-4 therapy, and roughly 40% of the dose-escalation patients had been treated with checkpoint inhibitors. Partial responses occurred in three dose-escalation patients: two with cutaneous melanoma and one with hepatocellular carcinoma. The point of sequencing TCRbeta in the periphery was to test whether ivuxolimab changed TCR sequence diversity and drove clonal T-cell expansion. The monotherapy dose-escalation portion (N ≈ 55 patients) of the phase I ivuxolimab trial is reported in the paper.

Study-wide conclusions, independent of this receptor: Antigen specificity was not determined for the clonally expanded peripheral T cells. In partial responders in the 0.1-3.0 mg/kg groups, normalized peripheral clonal expansion was found to be among the lowest, especially among CD8+ T cells. Low levels of normalized T-cell clonal expansion were also seen in some patients who did not respond. At doses of 0.1 to 3.0 mg/kg, clonal expansion of both CD4+ and CD8+ blood T cells was observed from baseline to week 6. On average, CD8+ T cells showed more expanded clones than CD4+ T cells after ivuxolimab.

The CDR3 numbers 13 residues from cysteine through phenylalanine. Only the CDR3 DNA stays, 39 bases, in frame from base 1. Unmatched junction bases come to 2, with V trimmed by 6 bases and J by 0 bases. The germline V gene sets CDR1 to SNHLY and CDR2 to FYNNEI. Patients with autoimmune disease history or receiving systemic immunosuppression were excluded from the trial. Peripheral blood for TCR sequencing was collected from all dose cohorts at baseline, on cycle 4 day 1, and on cycle 7 day 1. Samples were obtained from an open-label, multicenter, first-in-human phase I dose-escalation trial of ivuxolimab. Adults with locally advanced or metastatic melanoma, renal cell, hepatocellular, or head and neck squamous cell carcinoma were enrolled in the trial. CD4+ and CD8+ T cells were sorted separately from peripheral blood before TCR sequencing. Genomic DNA was isolated from the sorted cells so that the TCRbeta CDR3 region could be sequenced. The immunoSEQ Assay was used for sequencing of TCRbeta CDR3 regions. Imported from immuneACCESS, the table was reduced by TCRdb to in-frame sequences with V and J called. These copies leave out some clones; in studies compared against another copy, an unresolved V gene accounts for under half, and the cause of the remainder is not known. For this sample the table gives some 60,000 clones, of which about four fifths were detected only once. Jointly, the top ten make up roughly 4.7% of the sample.

Details on this clone: Its antigen is still unknown. One base away there is no much larger clone; base qualities are not given.

Sequenced material: CD4+ or CD8+ T cells sorted from blood, taken in a trial of the OX40 agonist ivuxolimab. The chain joins TRBV2 to TRBJ2-7, with 7 bases aligning to TRBD2. The source is an adult with an advanced solid tumor such as melanoma, head and neck, liver or kidney cancer. In nucleotide form, the sequence is TGTGCCAGCAGCGGGGACTACTCCTACGAGCAGTACTTC. The resulting protein is CASSGDYSYEQYF. Joined to the reference TRBV2 and TRBJ2-7 proteins, this CDR3 gives the full variable domain: EPEVTQTPSHQVTQMGQEVILRCVPISNHLYFYWYRQILGQKVEFLVSFYNNEISEKSEIFDDQFSVERPDGSNFTLKIRSTKLEDSAMYFCASSGDYSYEQYFGPGTRLTVT.